Here is one TCR beta chain with its context. There are a few counts of this clone. Its antigen remains undetermined. The record has no base qualities; no much larger clone is one base away. TCRbeta CDR3 regions were amplified from genomic DNA by means of the immunoSEQ Assay, a bias-controlled multiplex PCR. In the paper's pipeline: The number of nucleated cells in each sample was estimated from the amplification of reference gene primers within the assay. To quantify the absolute abundance of each unique TCRbeta CDR3 rearrangement, sequence reads were collapsed and filtered. For each sample, productive Simpson clonality was calculated by taking the square root of Simpson's diversity index across productive rearrangements. TCRdb limited this immuneACCESS table to in-frame rearrangements with V and J called. A share of clones is missing; checked studies link under half to unresolved V genes, and the rest is unexplained. The V and J calls and the clone size are those of that table, but D and trimming were determined from the DNA. Present in this sample are about 160,000 clones, about 84% of which were seen just once. The top ten hold around 6% of the sample.

CDR1 SGHRS and CDR2 YFSETQ were looked up in the germline V gene. The V end loses 0 bases and the J end loses 8 bases, and a stretch of 5 bases separates them. The CDR3 starts with the cysteine, ends with the phenylalanine, and has 11 residues. Left in the record is the CDR3 DNA by itself, 33 bases read in frame from the first base. Enrolling through a virtual design, the prospective study's participants ranged in age from about 18 to 89 years and lived across some 23 United States geographic areas. Cohort assignment in the prospective study relied on participant-reported clinical history from a screening survey and a study questionnaire. Mobile phlebotomists in the prospective study collected whole blood, serum and a nasopharyngeal or oropharyngeal swab from every participant. Additional blood draws and questionnaires over an approximately 2-month period could optionally be provided by prospective study participants. Before DNA extraction, blood samples from the prospective study were shipped at room temperature or frozen.

The data stem from a study of blood T cell repertoires in COVID-19 (dated by TCRdb to about 2020). About the full investigation: Collaborator samples came from the United States, Italy and Spain and covered acute and convalescent phases of COVID-19. Sample metadata almost always included a de-identified subject ID, COVID-19 status, age in years and sex. Samples came from the ongoing ImmuneRACE study (first 160 participants) plus 1,254 subjects from 6 global collaborators. The prospective study material was composed of cDNA or gDNA derived from T cells, B-cell-depleted T cells, or PBMCs. Where available, HLA class I and class II types were taken from metadata supplied by the sample provider and were not determined by assay-based typing. A freely available public database, intended as a resource for researchers studying the immune response to SARS-CoV-2, is where the repertoires were released. Subjects who had been exposed to COVID-19, were actively infected with it, or had recovered from it provided the deeply sampled blood TCRbeta repertoires that made up the dataset. General findings and caveats noted by the study authors: How much clinical and demographic metadata was included differed by source and by participant, and the metadata was provided uncurated.

This receptor chain uses TRBV5-1 and TRBJ1-1; the D gene assignment is ambiguous. Sequencing used PBMCs or T cells enriched from blood (not recorded which). The source is a middle-aged woman with acute COVID-19. CDR3 loop: CASSLASEAFF. In nucleotide form, the sequence is TGCGCCAGCAGCTTGGCTTCCGAAGCTTTCTTT.